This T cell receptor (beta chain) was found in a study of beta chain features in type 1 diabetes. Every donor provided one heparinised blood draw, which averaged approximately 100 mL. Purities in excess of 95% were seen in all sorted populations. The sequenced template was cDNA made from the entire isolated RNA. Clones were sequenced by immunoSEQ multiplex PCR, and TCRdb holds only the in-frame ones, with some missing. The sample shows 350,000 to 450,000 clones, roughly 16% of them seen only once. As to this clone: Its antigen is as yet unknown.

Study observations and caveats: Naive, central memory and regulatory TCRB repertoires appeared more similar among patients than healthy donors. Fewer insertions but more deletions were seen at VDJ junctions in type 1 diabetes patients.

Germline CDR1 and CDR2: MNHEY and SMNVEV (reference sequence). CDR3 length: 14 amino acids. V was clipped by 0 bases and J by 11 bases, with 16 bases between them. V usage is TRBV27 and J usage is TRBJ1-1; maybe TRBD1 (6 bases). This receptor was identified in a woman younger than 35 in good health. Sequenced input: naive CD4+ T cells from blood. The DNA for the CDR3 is TGTGCCAGCAGTTTATCTCCGGGACATAAGGGGGCTTTCTTT. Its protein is CASSLSPGHKGAFF.